This T cell receptor (beta chain) was recovered during a study of blood T cell repertoires in COVID-19. Study summary: Collection of acute and convalescent COVID-19 samples took place in the United States, Italy and Spain. T cells, B-cell-depleted T cells, or PBMCs supplied cDNA or gDNA.

The CDR3 consists of 12 residues. Germline V gene lookup returns CDR1 MNHEY and CDR2 SMNVEV (reference sequence). With 3 bases removed from V and 6 bases from J, the gap between germline ends came to 6 bases. This clone showed up just once. Some clones are missing from TCRdb's copy, which holds only in-frame ones; the method was immunoSEQ multiplex PCR. The profile shows approximately 70,000 clones, 88% of them singletons. The clonotype comes from a human donor in a cohort sampled during active COVID-19. The J gene is TRBJ1-5, the V gene TRBV27; a possible D gene is TRBD1 (5 bases). Input material: peripheral blood. CDR3 loop: CASSFRGQPQHF. In nucleotides, the CDR3 is TGTGCCAGCAGTTTTAGGGGTCAGCCCCAGCATTTT.